The T cell receptor beta chain under discussion was sequenced for a study of cytomegalovirus exposure and HLA in healthy donors. Whole-study findings and limits: Trimming of TCR beta V- and J-genes showed a link, identified in a later analysis, to a missense DCLRE1C variant. The authors listed roughly 150 TCR beta chains as cytomegalovirus-associated.

PCR involved 60 Vbeta and 13 Jbeta primers. Libraries were prepared by immunoSEQ multiplex PCR; TCRdb keeps only in-frame clonotypes and omits some of them. The sample lists fewer than 120,000 clones; roughly 84% were seen once. This clone appeared a few times. Its target is not known. The sequencing sample was made of PBMCs. This TCR was sampled from a man younger than 45 in good health and CMV-seropositive.

For the CDR3, the DNA is TGTGCCAGCAGCCCAGTCGACCGGGGCTCTGGAAACACCATATATTTT. This encodes CASSPVDRGSGNTIYF. The rearrangement uses TRBV7-3 and TRBJ1-3; D remains ambiguous. Deletions cut 5 bases from V and 0 bases from J, with 14 bases between. CDR3 size: 16 residues. Germline CDR1 SGHTA, CDR2 FQGTGA.